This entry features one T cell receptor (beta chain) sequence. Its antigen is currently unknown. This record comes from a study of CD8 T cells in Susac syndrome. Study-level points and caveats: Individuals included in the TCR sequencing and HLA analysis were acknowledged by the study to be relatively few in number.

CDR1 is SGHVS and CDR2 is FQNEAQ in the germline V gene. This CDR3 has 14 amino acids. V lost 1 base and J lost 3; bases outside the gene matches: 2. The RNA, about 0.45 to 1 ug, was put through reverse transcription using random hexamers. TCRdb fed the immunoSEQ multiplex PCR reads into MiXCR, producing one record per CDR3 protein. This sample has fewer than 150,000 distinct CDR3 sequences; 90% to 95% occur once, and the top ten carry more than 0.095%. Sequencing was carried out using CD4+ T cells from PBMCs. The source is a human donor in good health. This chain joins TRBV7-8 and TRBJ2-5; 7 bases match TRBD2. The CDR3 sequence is CASSLGGREETQYF. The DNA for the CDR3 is TGTGCCAGCAGCTTAGGCGGGAGAGAAGAGACCCAGTACTTC.